This TCR beta chain stems from a study of Graves' ophthalmopathy and Graves' hyperthyroidism. Study-level findings and limits: Sensitivity of roughly 64% and specificity of roughly 72% were achieved by the model that predicted ophthalmopathy progression.

Hyperthyroidism was new, under 2 months, in patients aged 18 to 65. As the starting material, roughly 9.8 ml of fresh peripheral blood yielded the PBMCs. With V trimmed by 8 bases and J by 9 bases, 12 bases remained unmatched. From germline, CDR1 is LGHNT and CDR2 FRNRAP. The CDR3 has 13 residues. This clonotype was detected a few times. Its cognate antigen is unknown. The authors amplified TCR beta CDR3 regions from RNA transcripts. The authors performed first-round RT-PCR with HTBI primers and then a second-round multiplex PCR. TCRdb reanalysed the multiplex PCR reads using MiXCR and keeps one entry per CDR3 protein. The table has a few hundred thousand distinct CDR3 sequences, about a sixth seen once.

The sequencing input was peripheral blood. The rearrangement links TRBV12-5 to TRBJ2-5; 7 bases match TRBD1. The source is an adult woman with stable Graves' hyperthyroidism. CDR3 bases: TGTGCTAGTACAGGGGATATCCAGGAGTCCCAGTACTTC. It yields the protein CASTGDIQESQYF.